The 25 T cell receptor beta chains below come from one sample, sequenced in a study of T cell changes during pregnancy in multiple sclerosis. Repertoires were generated with immunoSEQ multiplex PCR, while TCRdb's copy carries only in-frame clones and drops some. Among tens of thousands of clones, roughly nine tenths were seen once, and the ten largest hold approximately 0.9%. The material sequenced was peripheral blood, taken before pregnancy. All receptors come from a female donor with multiple sclerosis, enrolled in a pregnancy study.

The V gene is TRBV7-2, the J gene TRBJ1-2; 7 nucleotides agree with TRBD1. Germline values: CDR1 SGHTA, CDR2 FQGNSA. CDR3 length: 12 amino acids. The V and J ends lost 4 bases and 8 bases, in that order; junction bases with no gene match: 4. The chain's CDR3 is CASSYTGVGYTF. CDR3 nucleotides: TGTGCCAGCAGCTACACAGGGGTGGGCTACACCTTC.

This clone was seen once. The rearrangement links TRBV9 to TRBJ1-3, with D hard to call. The germline V gene encodes CDR1 SGDLS and CDR2 YYNGEE. This CDR3 contains 18 residues. V was trimmed by 3 bases and J by 0 bases, leaving 19 bases between them. CDR3 bases: TGTGCCAGCAGCGAACCCGAGGGAGTCCCCCTCTCTGGAAACACCATATATTTT. Translation gives CASSEPEGVPLSGNTIYF.

The chain is built from TRBV5-6 and TRBJ2-1; D is unclear. Trimming took 1 base from V and 4 from J, leaving 15 bases between them. The CDR3 sequence is 16 residues long. Germline V gene lookup returns CDR1 SGHDT and CDR2 YYEEEE. CDR3 nucleotide sequence: TGTGCCAGCAGCTTGCGGGTCCCGGTTCTGTACAATGAGCAGTTCTTC. Protein sequence: CASSLRVPVLYNEQFF.

This clone was seen a single time. The chain uses TRBV7-3 and TRBJ1-6; D may be TRBD1 (5 bases). V dropped 5 bases and J dropped 9 bases, with 11 bases sitting between them. The CDR3 runs 13 residues. Germline V gene sequence: CDR1 SGHTA, CDR2 FQGTGA. CDR3 amino acids: CASSRAGSSPLHF. Written as DNA, the CDR3 is TGTGCCAGCAGCCGGGCAGGGTCTTCACCCCTCCACTTT.

This sequence joins TRBV7-9 and TRBJ1-6; 9 bases align to TRBD1. V shed 5 bases and J 10 bases; nucleotides not matched to a gene: 9. Per the germline V gene, CDR1 is SEHNR and CDR2 is FQNEAQ (reference sequence). The CDR3 length is 15 residues. CDR3 nucleotide sequence: TGTGCCAGCAGCCCCCCGGGACAGGGATTCTCACCCCTCCACTTT. Translating it yields CASSPPGQGFSPLHF.

The genes are TRBV6-5 and TRBJ2-2; possibly TRBD2 for D (7 bases). The germline V gene has CDR1 MNHEY and CDR2 SVGAGI. The CDR3 has 14 amino acids. Between the trimmed V and J ends, which lost 10 bases and 3 bases, there was a span of 15 bases. The CDR3 nucleotides read TGTGCCACCAGAGACGGGGGGCACACCGGGGAGCTGTTTTTT. The encoded protein is CATRDGGHTGELFF.

This rearrangement joins TRBV25-1 to TRBJ1-5; the match to TRBD1 covers 7 bases. The CDR3 is made up of 13 amino acids. The junction had 1 base not matched to a gene; V was cut back by 7 bases and J by 1 base. Germline V gene lookup returns CDR1 MGHDK and CDR2 SYGVNS. CDR3 amino acids: CASKGASNQPQHF. In DNA, the CDR3 is TGTGCCAGCAAGGGGGCCAGCAATCAGCCCCAGCATTTT.

The chain carries TRBV4-3 and TRBJ1-1; D is uncertain. The germline V and J ends were trimmed by 3 bases and 6 bases, with 11 bases remaining between them. The CDR3 is 13 residues long. CDR1 LGHNA and CDR2 YSLEER come from the germline V gene. CDR3: CASSQEGYSEAFF. DNA for the CDR3: TGCGCCAGCAGCCAGGAGGGATACTCTGAAGCTTTCTTT.

The V and J genes are TRBV7-3 and TRBJ1-1; D is unclear. The CDR3 extends over 16 amino acids. V lost 5 bases and J lost 2, with 18 bases in between. Germline CDR1 reads SGHTA; CDR2 reads FQGTGA. DNA of the CDR3: TGTGCCAGCAGCCAGATCCCGGCGGCCAGCAACACTGAAGCTTTCTTT. Translation: CASSQIPAASNTEAFF.

CDR3 region: CASSQGAETGPTGELFF. The CDR3 DNA reads TGCGCCAGCAGCCAAGGAGCCGAGACAGGGCCCACCGGGGAGCTGTTTTTT. The V and J genes are TRBV4-1 and TRBJ2-2; 7 nucleotides line up with TRBD1. The CDR3 loop spans 17 amino acids. The germline CDR1 and CDR2 sequences are MGHRA and YSYEKL. V lost 1 base and J lost 4; bases outside the gene matches: 9.

The chain combines TRBV19 with TRBJ1-2, with 7 nucleotides matching TRBD1. Germline CDR1 LNHDA, CDR2 SQIVND (reference sequence). V dropped 4 bases and J dropped 8; count of bases not matched to a gene: 16. The CDR3 runs to 16 residues. CDR3 in amino acids: CASSTQFEGATEGYTF. The DNA for the CDR3 is TGTGCCAGTAGTACCCAATTTGAGGGGGCGACGGAGGGCTACACCTTC.

Only one count was recorded for this clone. The chain recombines TRBV6-4 with TRBJ1-1; D is perhaps TRBD1 (5 bases). From germline, CDR1 is MRHNA and CDR2 SNTAGT. V gave up 6 bases and J gave up 0 bases, with 11 bases separating them. This CDR3 is 14 amino acids long. The CDR3 DNA follows: TGTGCCAGCAGATCGACAGATCTGAACACTGAAGCTTTCTTT. It encodes CASRSTDLNTEAFF.

The chain uses TRBV7-2 and TRBJ1-2; 7 bases map to TRBD1. Trimming took 4 bases from V and 3 from J; bases not matched to a gene: 5. CDR1 is SGHTA and CDR2 is FQGNSA in the germline V gene. CDR3 length equals 14 residues. CDR3: CASSSRDSYYGYTF. The CDR3, as DNA: TGTGCCAGCAGCTCAAGGGACAGCTACTATGGCTACACCTTC.

V is TRBV5-6 and J is TRBJ1-1; D is perhaps TRBD1 (6 bases). V lost 0 bases to trimming and J lost 7 bases, with 13 bases between them. Germline V gives CDR1 SGHDT, CDR2 YYEEEE. This CDR3 is 14 amino acids long. The CDR3 DNA is TGTGCCAGCAGCTTGGCGGGACATCTTAATGAAGCTTTCTTT. Translated, it gives CASSLAGHLNEAFF.

V is TRBV30 and J is TRBJ2-5; D is unresolved. CDR1 is GTSNPN and CDR2 is SVGIG in the germline V gene (reference sequence). Between the trimmed V and J ends, which lost 1 base and 2 bases, there was a span of 5 bases. This CDR3 spans 12 amino acids. The CDR3 DNA is TGTGCCTGGAGTGATTTACAAGAGACCCAGTACTTC. This gives the protein CAWSDLQETQYF.

CDR3 DNA: TGTGCCAGCAGCCCCTGGGAGGGTGGCTATGGCTACACCTTC. This gives the protein CASSPWEGGYGYTF. The chain combines TRBV6-5 with TRBJ1-2, with D hard to call. This CDR3 is built from 14 residues. Deletions cut 6 bases from V and 4 bases from J, with 15 bases between. CDR1 and CDR2 from the germline V gene are MNHEY and SVGAGI.

J is TRBJ2-3 and V is TRBV7-3; D not certain. The V end was cut by 0 bases, the J end by 0 bases, with 4 bases between. This CDR3 contains 14 residues. CDR1 and CDR2 from the germline V gene are SGHTA and FQGTGA. CDR3 nucleotide sequence: TGTGCCAGCAGCTTAACACGGAGCACAGATACGCAGTATTTT. Its protein product is CASSLTRSTDTQYF.

The chain employs TRBV1 and TRBJ2-3; the tabulated D call, TRBD2, remains unverified against the DNA. TRBV1 is a pseudogene locus. The CDR3 covers 22 residues. The CDR3 DNA is TGCACCAGCAGCCAAGAGGGCAGGACTAGCGGTACATCACGCAAAGGCACAGATACGCAGTATTTT. Amino acid sequence: CTSSQEGRTSGTSRKGTDTQYF.

In this sample, this clone turned up a few times. V gene TRBV2 combines with J gene TRBJ1-2, with D possibly being TRBD1 (5 bases). This CDR3 has 13 amino acids. The V end lost 7 bases, the J end lost 8 bases, and 17 bases lay between the germline ends. Germline-derived CDR1 and CDR2 are SNHLY and FYNNEI. The CDR3 DNA is TGTGCCAGCAACCGCGGGGACGCGCGGGGCTACACCTTC. It translates to CASNRGDARGYTF.

The rearrangement uses TRBV30 and TRBJ1-1; maybe TRBD1 (6 bases). Trimming took 4 bases from V and 11 from J, leaving 14 bases between them. The germline gives CDR1 GTSNPN, CDR2 SVGIG (reference sequence). The CDR3 totals 11 residues. The CDR3 region has the DNA TGTGCCTGGACAACCCCAGGGGCTGCTTTCTTT. Translated, it gives CAWTTPGAAFF.

The V call is TRBV27, the J call TRBJ1-1; 7 bases match TRBD1. The CDR3 extends over 14 amino acids. Germline-derived CDR1 and CDR2 are MNHEY and SMNVEV (reference sequence). With 0 bases clipped from V and 11 bases from J, the junction kept 9 bases outside the gene matches. CDR3: CASSLSVRGVDAFF. Here the CDR3 DNA reads TGTGCCAGCAGTTTATCTGTCAGGGGGGTGGATGCTTTCTTT.

The chain uses TRBV7-9 and TRBJ2-2; TRBD2 agrees at 7 bases. Germline loops: CDR1 SEHNR, CDR2 FQNEAQ (reference sequence). V trimming: 5 bases; J trimming: 2 bases; junction bases outside the gene matches: 11. CDR3 length: 17 residues. The CDR3 loop reads CASSLRRGERNTGELFF. CDR3 in DNA: TGTGCCAGCAGCCTTCGTCGGGGGGAAAGAAACACCGGGGAGCTGTTTTTT.

This chain links TRBV12-5 with TRBJ2-5; D is possibly TRBD2 (8 bases). Germline CDR1 reads LGHNT; CDR2 reads FRNRAP. The germline V and J ends were trimmed by 3 bases and 5 bases, with 16 bases remaining between them. The CDR3 runs to 15 residues. The CDR3 region has the DNA TGTGCTAGTGGTTTAACAGGGGCTAGCGGGGAGACCCAGTACTTC. Residues: CASGLTGASGETQYF.

This clone was counted a single time. The rearrangement links TRBV5-4 to TRBJ1-4; D remains unclear. The CDR3 consists of 15 residues. Per germline, CDR1 SGHNT and CDR2 YYREEE (reference sequence). Trimming cost V 0 bases and J 4 bases, with 10 bases left between them. CDR3 sequence (DNA): TGTGCCAGCAGCTTGGGTGGAGGCTTTAATGAAAAACTGTTTTTT. It encodes CASSLGGGFNEKLFF.

V is TRBV30 and J is TRBJ1-1; D possibly corresponds to TRBD1 (6 bases). V was trimmed by 5 bases and J by 1 base, leaving 11 bases between them. Germline CDR1 reads GTSNPN; CDR2 reads SVGIG (reference sequence). The CDR3 runs to 13 residues. CDR3 sequence: CAWQGHGNTEAFF. The CDR3 bases are TGTGCCTGGCAGGGACACGGGAACACTGAAGCTTTCTTT.